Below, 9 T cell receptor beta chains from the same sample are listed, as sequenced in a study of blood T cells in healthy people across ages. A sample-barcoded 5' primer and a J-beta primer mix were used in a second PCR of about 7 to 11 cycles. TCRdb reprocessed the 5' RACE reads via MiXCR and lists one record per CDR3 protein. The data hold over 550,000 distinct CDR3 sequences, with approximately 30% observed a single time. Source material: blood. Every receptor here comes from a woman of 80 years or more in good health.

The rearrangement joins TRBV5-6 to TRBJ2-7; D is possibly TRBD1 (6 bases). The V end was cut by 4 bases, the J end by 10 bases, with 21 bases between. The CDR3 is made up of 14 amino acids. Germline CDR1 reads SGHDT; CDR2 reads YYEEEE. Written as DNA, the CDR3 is TGTGCCAGCAGCATCCGGGACACCCATCTGATTCAGTACTTC. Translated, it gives CASSIRDTHLIQYF.

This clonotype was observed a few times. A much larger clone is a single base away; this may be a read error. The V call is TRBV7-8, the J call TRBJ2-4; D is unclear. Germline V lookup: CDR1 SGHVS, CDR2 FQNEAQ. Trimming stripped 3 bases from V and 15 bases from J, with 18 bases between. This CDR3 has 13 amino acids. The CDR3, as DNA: TGTGCCAGCAGCTTTGACCTCGGGTACGAGCGGTACTTC. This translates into CASSFDLGYERYF.

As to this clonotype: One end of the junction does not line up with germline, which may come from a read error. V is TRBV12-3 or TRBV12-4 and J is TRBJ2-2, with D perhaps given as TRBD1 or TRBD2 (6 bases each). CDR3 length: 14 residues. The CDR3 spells CASTSAGEVGELFF. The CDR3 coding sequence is TGTGCCAGCACCTCTGCAGGGGAGGTCGGGGAACTGTTTTTT.

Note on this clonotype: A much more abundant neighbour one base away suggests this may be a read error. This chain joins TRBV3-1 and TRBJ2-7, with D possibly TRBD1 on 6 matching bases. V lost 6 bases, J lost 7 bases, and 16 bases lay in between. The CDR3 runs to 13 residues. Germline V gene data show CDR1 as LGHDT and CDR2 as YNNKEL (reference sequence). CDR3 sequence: CASSIPGDNEQYF. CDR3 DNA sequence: TGTGCCAGCAGTATCCCAGGGGACAATGAGCAGTACTTC.

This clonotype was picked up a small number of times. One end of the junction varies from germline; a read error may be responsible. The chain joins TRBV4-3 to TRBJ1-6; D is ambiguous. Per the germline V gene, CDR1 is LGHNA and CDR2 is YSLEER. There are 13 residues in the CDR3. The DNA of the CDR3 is TGCGCCAGCAGCCAAGATTGGGATTCACCCCCCCACTTT. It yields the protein CASSQDWDSPPHF.

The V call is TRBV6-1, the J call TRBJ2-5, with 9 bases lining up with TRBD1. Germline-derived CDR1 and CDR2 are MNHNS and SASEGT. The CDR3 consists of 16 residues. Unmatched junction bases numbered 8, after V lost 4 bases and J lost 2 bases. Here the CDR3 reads CASSADRGTWQETQYF. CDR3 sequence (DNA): TGTGCCAGCAGTGCCGACAGGGGGACGTGGCAAGAGACCCAGTACTTC.

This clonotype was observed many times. This CDR3 is CSAVVTETSPQHF. CDR3 DNA: TGCAGTGCCGTGGTAACTGAGACTTCGCCCCAGCATTTT. The chain couples TRBV20-1 to TRBJ1-5, with unresolved D. The CDR3 extends over 13 amino acids. V gave up 6 bases and J gave up 9 bases, with 18 bases separating them. The germline V gene has CDR1 DFQATT and CDR2 SNEGSKA (reference sequence).

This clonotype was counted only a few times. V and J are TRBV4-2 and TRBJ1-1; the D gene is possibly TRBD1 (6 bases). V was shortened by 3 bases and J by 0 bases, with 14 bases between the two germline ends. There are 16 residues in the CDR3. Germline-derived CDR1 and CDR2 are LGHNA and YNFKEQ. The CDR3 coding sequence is TGTGCCAGCAGCCATGCGGGGGGCAGAATGAACACTGAAGCTTTCTTT. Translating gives CASSHAGGRMNTEAFF.

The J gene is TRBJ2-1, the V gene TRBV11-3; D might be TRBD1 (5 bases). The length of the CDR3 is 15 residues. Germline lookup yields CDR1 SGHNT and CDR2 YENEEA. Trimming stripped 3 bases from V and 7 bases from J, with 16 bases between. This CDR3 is CASSFGQGPLNEQFF. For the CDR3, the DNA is TGTGCCAGCAGCTTCGGGCAGGGCCCTCTAAATGAGCAGTTCTTC.